The next 32 T cell receptor beta chains were all read from a single sample in a study of identical twins. TCRdb redid the calling of the 5' RACE reads with MiXCR, one entry per CDR3 protein. The sample holds about 280,000 distinct CDR3 sequences; 6.5% to 9.5% are singletons and the top ten take around 2.1%. This same sample was also part of a study on yellow fever vaccine responses in identical twins.

Sequencing was done on a sample of memory (CD45RO+) T cells sorted from blood. These receptors originate from a woman between 18 and 29 years old in good health.

This clonotype was counted at least ten times. V gene TRBV12-3 or TRBV12-4 combines with J gene TRBJ2-1; D gene uncertain. V lost 3 bases and J lost 5, with 14 bases in between. This CDR3 is built from 15 residues. CDR3 residues: CASSFRTGVDNEQFF. The DNA for the CDR3 is TGTGCCAGCAGTTTCAGAACGGGCGTAGACAATGAGCAGTTCTTC.

The table lists this clonotype with a few counts. This sequence joins TRBV5-1 and TRBJ2-3, with a tentative D call TRBD2 (6 bases). The germline V gene encodes CDR1 SGHRS and CDR2 YFSETQ. The CDR3 is 14 amino acids. Trimming cost V 6 bases and J 2 bases, with 13 bases left between them. Written as DNA, the CDR3 is TGCGCCAGCACCTCGGGACTTTACACAGATACGCAGTATTTT. Its translation is CASTSGLYTDTQYF.

The table lists this clonotype with many counts. The rearrangement uses TRBV3-1 and TRBJ2-1, with a possible D match to TRBD2 (5 bases). This CDR3 has 15 residues. Deletions cut 4 bases from V and 5 bases from J, with 15 bases between. CDR1 is LGHDT, CDR2 YNNKEL, per germline (reference sequence). The CDR3 spells CASSLTSRGHNEQFF. The CDR3 DNA reads as TGTGCCAGCAGCCTAACTAGTCGCGGGCACAATGAGCAGTTCTTC.

This clonotype has more than one count but fewer than ten. This chain connects TRBV5-1 to TRBJ2-3; 11 bases align to TRBD2. The length of the CDR3 is 14 residues. The germline V gene encodes CDR1 SGHRS and CDR2 YFSETQ. The trim removed 7 bases at V and 4 bases at J, leaving 5 bases unmatched. The CDR3 sequence is CASRTSGSADTQYF. In DNA, the CDR3 is TGCGCCAGCCGAACTAGCGGGAGTGCAGATACGCAGTATTTT.

The chain is built from TRBV7-6 and TRBJ2-2; 13 bases map to TRBD2. Unmatched junction bases numbered 6, after V lost 6 bases and J lost 5 bases. The CDR3 spans 16 residues. Germline assignment: CDR1 SGHVS and CDR2 FNYEAQ. CDR3 nucleotides: TGTGCCAGCAGACTTACTAGCGGGGGGGAGACCGGGGAGCTGTTTTTT. Encoded protein: CASRLTSGGETGELFF.

V usage is TRBV3-1 and J usage is TRBJ2-1; 9 bases align to TRBD1. The CDR3 is 16 residues long. CDR1 is LGHDT and CDR2 is YNNKEL in the germline V gene (reference sequence). J gave up 4 bases and V 4 bases, and 8 bases lay outside the gene matches. The CDR3, as DNA: TGTGCCAGCAGCCCCACCGGGACAGGGACATACAATGAGCAGTTCTTC. It is translated as CASSPTGTGTYNEQFF.

A few counts support this clonotype. The chain has TRBV14 and TRBJ1-1, with TRBD1 as a possible D gene (5 bases). Germline V gene data show CDR1 as SGHDN and CDR2 as FVKESK. This CDR3 region has 16 residues. V dropped 1 base and J dropped 7 bases, with 19 bases sitting between them. CDR3 sequence reads: CASSQGGGVKFGEAFF. The DNA for the CDR3 is TGTGCCAGCAGCCAAGGGGGAGGGGTAAAGTTCGGTGAAGCTTTCTTT.

The table lists this clonotype with a few counts. The V and J genes are TRBV3-1 and TRBJ2-7; 8 positions match TRBD2. CDR1 and CDR2 from the germline V gene are LGHDT and YNNKEL (reference sequence). After removal of 1 base from V and 0 bases from J, the junction contained 8 bases not matched to a gene. The CDR3 length is 17 residues. The CDR3 DNA is TGTGCCAGCAGCCAAGGATTCGGCGGGGGGAGCTCCTACGAGCAGTACTTC. Its protein is CASSQGFGGGSSYEQYF.

Ten or more counts support this clonotype. The chain combines TRBV20-1 with TRBJ2-7; D is possibly TRBD1 or TRBD2 (6 bases each). V gave up 6 bases and J gave up 0 bases, with 18 bases separating them. This CDR3 has 15 residues. The germline gives CDR1 DFQATT, CDR2 SNEGSKA (reference sequence). CDR3 amino acids: CSAEGGASSSYEQYV. DNA for the CDR3: TGCAGTGCGGAGGGGGGCGCTTCGAGCTCCTACGAGCAGTACGTC.

The chain employs TRBV10-3 and TRBJ1-5; D call uncertain. Germline values: CDR1 ENHRY, CDR2 SYGVKD. This CDR3 comprises 13 residues. The germline V and J ends were trimmed by 4 bases and 4 bases, with 8 bases remaining between them. CDR3 loop: CAISGAGNQPQHF. The DNA for the CDR3 is TGTGCCATCAGTGGGGCAGGAAATCAGCCCCAGCATTTT.

At least ten counts were recorded for this clonotype. The chain carries TRBV24-1 and TRBJ2-1; 10 bases line up with TRBD1. CDR1 is KGHDR, CDR2 SFDVKD, per germline. J lost 7 bases, V lost 3 bases, and 14 bases had no gene match. This CDR3 has 18 amino acids. The CDR3 is CATSDLRGDDRGRNEQFF. The DNA of the CDR3 is TGTGCCACCAGTGATCTGAGGGGGGACGACAGGGGGCGGAATGAGCAGTTCTTC.

In nucleotides, the CDR3 is TGTGCCAGCAGTTACGTGGGACAGAGTAACTATGGCTACACCTTC. Translation gives CASSYVGQSNYGYTF. The rearrangement joins TRBV6-5 to TRBJ1-2; TRBD1 matches 7 bases. This CDR3 spans 15 amino acids. Germline loops: CDR1 MNHEY, CDR2 SVGAGI. V shed 2 bases, J shed 1 base, and the junction held 4 bases outside the gene matches.

This clonotype showed up just a few times. The V and J genes are TRBV2 and TRBJ1-4, with D uncertain. Germline V gene sequence: CDR1 SNHLY, CDR2 FYNNEI. This CDR3 spans 13 amino acids. Trimming stripped 7 bases from V and 7 bases from J, with 13 bases between. The CDR3 spells CASTLGVVEKLFF. The CDR3 nucleotides read TGTGCCAGCACCCTAGGAGTGGTTGAAAAACTGTTTTTT.

The chain recombines TRBV7-6 with TRBJ2-1; tentatively, D is TRBD1 or TRBD2 (5 bases each). CDR1 is SGHVS, CDR2 FNYEAQ, per germline. V was shortened by 8 bases and J by 6 bases, with 14 bases between the two germline ends. This CDR3 has 13 amino acids. The CDR3 nucleotides read TGTGCCAGCCGTGAGGGACGCCGCAATGAGCAGTTCTTC. Translated: CASREGRRNEQFF.

This clonotype was found a few times. The chain has TRBV11-2 and TRBJ2-7; no reliable D call. Trimming removed 5 bases from V and 2 bases from J, with 13 bases in between. The CDR3 has 14 residues. Germline lookup yields CDR1 SGHAT and CDR2 FQNNGV. The CDR3 spells CASSPGRWTYEQYV. The CDR3 coding sequence is TGTGCCAGCAGCCCAGGACGTTGGACCTACGAGCAGTACGTC.

This clonotype turned up a few times. This chain connects TRBV12-3 or TRBV12-4 to TRBJ2-1; tentatively, D is TRBD2 (6 bases). This CDR3 region has 16 residues. Trimming took 4 bases from V and 4 from J, leaving 17 bases between them. The CDR3 nucleotides are TGTGCCAGCAGTTCCGGTGGGGGGAATTTTTACAATGAGCAGTTCTTC. Protein product: CASSSGGGNFYNEQFF.

About this clonotype: A read error may produce the germline difference seen at one junction end. This chain links TRBV20-1 with TRBJ2-1; 11 bases are shared with TRBD2. The V gene's germline CDR1 is DFQATT and CDR2 SNEGSKA (reference sequence). There are 16 residues in the CDR3. The CDR3 is CCARVASGRSYNEQFF. The CDR3 bases are TGCTGTGCTAGAGTGGCTAGCGGGAGGTCTTACAATGAGCAGTTCTTC.

The chain combines TRBV6-1 with TRBJ2-6; D is unclear. V dropped 8 bases and J dropped 0 bases, with 20 bases sitting between them. Germline V CDR1 and CDR2: MNHNS, SASEGT. The CDR3 is 18 residues long. The CDR3 DNA reads as TGTGCCAGCCCAGGCGGCAGGCTACCAAGCTCTGGGGCCAACGTCCTGACTTTC. Protein: CASPGGRLPSSGANVLTF.

The rearrangement links TRBV7-9 to TRBJ1-4; D unresolved. The germline gives CDR1 SEHNR, CDR2 FQNEAQ (reference sequence). The CDR3 extends over 13 amino acids. Trimming left V 5 bases short and J 8 bases short, with 12 bases between. The CDR3 region has the DNA TGTGCCAGCAGCGATCGAGCGAGCGAAAAACTGTTTTTT. Amino acids: CASSDRASEKLFF.

This clonotype was observed a handful of times. The genes are TRBV6-1 and TRBJ1-5; D gene uncertain. The germline CDR1 and CDR2 sequences are MNHNS and SASEGT. Trimming pared 3 bases from V and 6 bases from J, leaving 12 bases between. This CDR3 region has 14 residues. CDR3 in DNA: TGTGCCAGCAGTGATTGGCCTTTGAGTCAGCCCCAGCATTTT. Translated: CASSDWPLSQPQHF.

The chain uses TRBV11-1 and TRBJ2-7, with 10 bases fitting TRBD2. V trimming: 2 bases; J trimming: 0 bases; junction bases outside the gene matches: 10. Germline V gives CDR1 SGHAT, CDR2 FQDESV (reference sequence). The CDR3 has 18 amino acids. The CDR3, as DNA: TGTGCCAGCAGCTTATTAGGTAGCGGGAGGCCCAACTCCTACGAGCAGTACTTC. Translated, it gives CASSLLGSGRPNSYEQYF.

This clonotype has a count of ten or more. The genes are TRBV12-3 or TRBV12-4 and TRBJ2-6; 8 bases line up with TRBD2. Unmatched junction bases numbered 3, after V lost 4 bases and J lost 1 base. This CDR3 spans 16 amino acids. In DNA, the CDR3 is TGTGCCAGCAGTTGGGCTAGCGGGTCTGGGGCCAACGTCCTGACTTTC. Translated: CASSWASGSGANVLTF.

This clonotype showed up many times. The J gene is TRBJ2-3, the V gene TRBV5-5; D might be TRBD2 (5 bases). This CDR3 is built from 16 residues. V lost 0 bases to trimming and J lost 2 bases, with 13 bases between them. CDR1 and CDR2 (germline): SGHKS, YYEKEE (reference sequence). The CDR3 DNA is TGTGCCAGCAGCTTGGGGTTTACGGACTTCACAGATACGCAGTATTTT. The encoded protein is CASSLGFTDFTDTQYF.

V gene TRBV14 combines with J gene TRBJ1-1; the D gene is possibly TRBD1 (5 bases). The CDR3 has 14 residues. CDR1 SGHDN and CDR2 FVKESK come from the germline V gene. V was pared by 1 base and J by 11 bases, with 17 bases between. For the CDR3, the DNA is TGTGCCAGCAGCCAAGGGGGCGTTAGGGCGGGCGCTTTCTTT. Translating it yields CASSQGGVRAGAFF.

This clonotype was picked up many times. The chain employs TRBV11-2 and TRBJ2-1; 10 positions match TRBD1. The V gene end was trimmed by 5 bases and the J gene end by 3 bases; junction bases not matched to a gene: 4. The CDR3 length is 15 residues. The germline CDR1 and CDR2 sequences are SGHAT and FQNNGV. The CDR3 bases are TGTGCCAGCAGCCAAGGGACAGGGGTCTACAATGAGCAGTTCTTC. It codes for CASSQGTGVYNEQFF. The full variable domain, its missing parts supplied by reference TRBV11-2 and TRBJ2-1, is EAGVAQSPRYKIIEKRQSVAFWCNPISGHATLYWYQQILGQGPKLLIQFQNNGVVDDSQLPKDRFSAERLKGVDSTLKIQPAKLEDSAVYLCASSQGTGVYNEQFFGPGTRLTVL.

This clonotype was seen only a few times. This chain uses TRBV27 with TRBJ2-7; 7 bases agree with TRBD2. The germline gives CDR1 MNHEY, CDR2 SMNVEV (reference sequence). The junction had 6 bases not matched to a gene; V was cut back by 6 bases and J by 1 base. The CDR3 loop spans 14 amino acids. The CDR3 here is CASSWGGRSYEQYF. The CDR3 DNA follows: TGTGCCAGCAGCTGGGGAGGGAGATCCTACGAGCAGTACTTC.

This clonotype was seen a single time. The chain links TRBV12-5 to TRBJ2-1; no clear D. Germline CDR1 is LGHNT and CDR2 is FRNRAP. Trimming cost V 1 base and J 7 bases, with 5 bases left between them. This CDR3 comprises 12 residues. CDR3 DNA: TGTGCTAGTGGTTTGGGTTTGAATGAGCAGTTCTTC. This translates into CASGLGLNEQFF.

The table lists this clonotype with a few counts. V is TRBV10-3 and J is TRBJ1-2, with TRBD1 matching over 9 bases. Losses at the gene ends were 3 bases for V and 2 bases for J; bases not matched to a gene: 4. Germline V gene sequence: CDR1 ENHRY, CDR2 SYGVKD. This CDR3 spans 15 amino acids. For the CDR3, the DNA is TGTGCCATCAGTGAAGGACAGGGGCGAAACTATGGCTACACCTTC. This gives the protein CAISEGQGRNYGYTF.

This rearrangement joins TRBV7-3 to TRBJ2-7, with D maybe TRBD1 (8 bases). Per germline, CDR1 SGHTA and CDR2 FQGTGA. This CDR3 spans 13 amino acids. Trimming pared 4 bases from V and 7 bases from J, leaving 14 bases between. This CDR3 reads CASSSDREGEQYF. The CDR3 DNA is TGTGCCAGCAGCTCGGACAGGGAGGGTGAGCAGTACTTC.

This clonotype was found a few times. The CDR3 sequence: CASRGREMNTEAFF. CDR3 bases: TGCGCCAGCAGAGGCCGGGAAATGAACACTGAAGCTTTCTTT. V usage is TRBV5-1 and J usage is TRBJ1-1; D remains ambiguous. CDR1 and CDR2 from the germline V gene are SGHRS and YFSETQ. The CDR3 loop spans 14 amino acids. V was pared by 5 bases and J by 0 bases, with 11 bases between.

This clonotype was seen repeatedly, ten times or more. The genes are TRBV7-8 and TRBJ1-5; the D is unclear. V shed 4 bases and J shed 1 base, with 11 bases lying between them. Germline V lookup: CDR1 SGHVS, CDR2 FQNEAQ. This CDR3 comprises 15 residues. The CDR3 region has the DNA TGTGCCAGCAGCTCAGGAGGGATGAGCAATCAGCCCCAGCATTTT. Translating it yields CASSSGGMSNQPQHF.

V and J are TRBV7-9 and TRBJ1-6; no definite D call. The CDR3 is made up of 15 amino acids. Between the trimmed V and J ends, which lost 1 base and 9 bases, there was a span of 13 bases. The germline gives CDR1 SEHNR, CDR2 FQNEAQ (reference sequence). CDR3 amino acids: CASSLGTVDRSPLHF. In DNA form, the CDR3 reads TGTGCCAGCAGCTTAGGGACGGTTGATCGTTCACCCCTCCACTTT.